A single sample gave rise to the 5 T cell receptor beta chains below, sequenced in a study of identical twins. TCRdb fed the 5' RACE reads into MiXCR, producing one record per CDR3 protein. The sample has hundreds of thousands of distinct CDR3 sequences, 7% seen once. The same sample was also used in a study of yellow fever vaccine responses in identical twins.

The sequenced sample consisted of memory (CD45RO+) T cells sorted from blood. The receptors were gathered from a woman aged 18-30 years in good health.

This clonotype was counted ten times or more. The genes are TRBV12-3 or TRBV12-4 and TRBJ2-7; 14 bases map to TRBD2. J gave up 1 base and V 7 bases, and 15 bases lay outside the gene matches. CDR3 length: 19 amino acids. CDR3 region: CASTKGGGTSGSISYEQYF. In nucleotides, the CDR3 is TGTGCCAGCACCAAAGGGGGGGGGACTAGCGGGAGTATATCCTACGAGCAGTACTTC.

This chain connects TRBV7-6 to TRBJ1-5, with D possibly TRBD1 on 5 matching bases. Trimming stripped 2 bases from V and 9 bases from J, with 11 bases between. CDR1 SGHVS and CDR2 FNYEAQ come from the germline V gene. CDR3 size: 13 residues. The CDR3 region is CASSLTGRGPQHF. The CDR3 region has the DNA TGTGCCAGCAGCTTAACAGGTCGGGGGCCCCAGCATTTT.

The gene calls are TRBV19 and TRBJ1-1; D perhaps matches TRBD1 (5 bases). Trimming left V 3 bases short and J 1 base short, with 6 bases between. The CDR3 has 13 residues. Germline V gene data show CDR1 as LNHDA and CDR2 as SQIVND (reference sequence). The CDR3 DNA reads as TGTGCCAGTAGTATGGGGCCGAACACTGAAGCTTTCTTT. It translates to CASSMGPNTEAFF.

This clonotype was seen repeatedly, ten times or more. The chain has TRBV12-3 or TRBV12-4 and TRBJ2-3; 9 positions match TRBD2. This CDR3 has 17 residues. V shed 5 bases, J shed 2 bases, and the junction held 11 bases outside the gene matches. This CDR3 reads CASSPRGAGGNTDTQYF. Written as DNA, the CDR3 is TGTGCCAGCAGTCCGCGGGGAGCGGGGGGAAACACAGATACGCAGTATTTT.

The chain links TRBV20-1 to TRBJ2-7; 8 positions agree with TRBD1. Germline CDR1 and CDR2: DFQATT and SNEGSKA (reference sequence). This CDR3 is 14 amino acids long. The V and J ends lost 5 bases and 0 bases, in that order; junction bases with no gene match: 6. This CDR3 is CSAGPGQGSYEQYV. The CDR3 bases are TGCAGTGCTGGCCCCGGACAGGGCTCCTACGAGCAGTACGTC.